This record concerns one TCR beta chain sequence. Its target is not known. V was pared by 5 bases and J by 7 bases, with 10 bases of the junction left unmatched. Per the germline V gene, CDR1 is SGHVS and CDR2 is FQNEAQ. The CDR3 is 16 residues long. TCRdb re-called the reads through MiXCR, storing one row per CDR3 protein. Here the sample spans approximately 340,000 distinct CDR3 sequences, 25% to 35% being singletons. This entry belongs to a study of T cell repertoires in cytomegalovirus infection. Study information: Based on public TCR beta signatures, there were indications of CMV infection and of a matching HLA type.

This chain connects TRBV7-8 to TRBJ1-6, with TRBD1 matching over 8 bases. The sequence was collected from a human donor in good health (CMV status not recorded). Some clones in this sample may be carry-over from other donors' samples. Source: cultured PBMCs, taken from culture after CMV antigen stimulation. The CDR3 loop reads CASSLQGVVGNSPLHF. CDR3 in DNA: TGTGCCAGCAGCCTACAGGGGGTGGTCGGGAATTCACCCCTCCACTTT. Full variable domain (outside the CDR3, taken from reference TRBV7-8 and TRBJ1-6): GAGVSQSPRYKVAKRGQDVALRCDPISGHVSLFWYQQALGQGPEFLTYFQNEAQLDKSGLPSDRFFAERPEGSVSTLKIQRTQQEDSAVYLCASSLQGVVGNSPLHFGNGTRLTVT.